These 22 T cell receptor beta chains came from one sample sequenced in a study of T cells after yellow fever vaccination. Via MiXCR, TCRdb re-called the 5' RACE reads, giving one row per CDR3 protein. Here the sample spans some 120,000 distinct CDR3 sequences, approximately 7% being singletons. The material was CD4+ T cells sorted from PBMCs, obtained roughly 10 days after the first yellow fever vaccination. Source of these receptors: a man aged 18 to 29 who received the YFV17D yellow fever vaccine.

This clonotype has more than one count but fewer than ten. The rearrangement links TRBV18 to TRBJ1-5, with D possibly TRBD1 on 6 matching bases. The CDR3 has 16 amino acids. Germline CDR1 reads KGHSH; CDR2 reads LQKENI. The ends were cut back, 4 bases at V and 0 bases at J, with 13 bases in the middle. The CDR3 nucleotides read TGTGCCAGCTCACTCTCCGGGACAATTAGCAATCAGCCCCAGCATTTT. Translating gives CASSLSGTISNQPQHF.

This clonotype has at least ten counts. V gene TRBV19 combines with J gene TRBJ2-1; TRBD1 is a possible D gene (6 bases). Germline V CDR1 and CDR2: LNHDA, SQIVND (reference sequence). Trimming pared 4 bases from V and 4 bases from J, leaving 17 bases between. The CDR3 has 16 amino acids. The chain's CDR3 is CASSTARPGTYNEQFF. CDR3 nucleotide sequence: TGTGCCAGTAGTACCGCTCGCCCCGGGACATACAATGAGCAGTTCTTC.

The genes are TRBV28 and TRBJ1-5; 9 bases fit TRBD1. Germline lookup yields CDR1 MDHEN and CDR2 SYDVKM. The CDR3 is 14 amino acids. V gave up 3 bases and J gave up 4 bases; unmatched junction bases: 1. CDR3: CASSLGTGNQPQHF. CDR3 nucleotide sequence: TGTGCCAGCAGTTTGGGGACAGGGAATCAGCCCCAGCATTTT.

This clonotype was seen many times. The chain combines TRBV7-9 with TRBJ1-4; D call uncertain. This CDR3 is 13 amino acids long. The germline CDR1 and CDR2 sequences are SEHNR and FQNEAQ (reference sequence). V lost 3 bases and J 10 bases, leaving 12 bases between the germline ends. The CDR3 here is CASSFGESGKLFF. The CDR3 DNA sequence: TGTGCCAGCAGCTTCGGGGAGAGTGGAAAACTGTTTTTT.

At least ten counts were recorded for this clonotype. The chain couples TRBV20-1 to TRBJ2-5, with 10 bases fitting TRBD1. CDR3 length equals 15 residues. V shed 3 bases and J 4 bases; nucleotides not matched to a gene: 8. Germline-derived CDR1 and CDR2 are DFQATT and SNEGSKA (reference sequence). In nucleotides, the CDR3 is TGCAGTGCTAGGGACCCGACAGGGGGCGGAGAGACCCAGTACTTC. It specifies CSARDPTGGGETQYF.

V and J are TRBV15 and TRBJ2-3, with 11 bases matching TRBD1. The V and J ends lost 2 bases and 4 bases, in that order; junction bases with no gene match: 5. The length of the CDR3 is 16 residues. Germline V gene sequence: CDR1 LNHNV, CDR2 YYDKDF (reference sequence). CDR3 amino acids: CATSRSDRGRPDTQYF. CDR3 sequence (DNA): TGTGCCACCAGCAGATCGGACAGGGGGCGGCCAGATACGCAGTATTTT.

This clonotype was seen repeatedly, ten times or more. The V and J genes are TRBV5-1 and TRBJ2-2; 11 bases line up with TRBD2. CDR3 size: 16 residues. Germline values: CDR1 SGHRS, CDR2 YFSETQ. Trimming took 4 bases from V and 0 from J; bases not matched to a gene: 2. DNA of the CDR3: TGCGCCAGCAGCGCTAGCGGGGGGCCGAACACCGGGGAGCTGTTTTTT. Its translation: CASSASGGPNTGELFF.

This clonotype was observed many times. J is TRBJ2-3 and V is TRBV6-1; 7 bases match TRBD2. There are 15 residues in the CDR3. CDR1 is MNHNS and CDR2 is SASEGT in the germline V gene. J gave up 2 bases and V 5 bases, and 7 bases lay outside the gene matches. Here the CDR3 reads CASSRRLAHTDTQYF. CDR3 bases: TGTGCCAGCAGTCGTCGACTAGCCCACACAGATACGCAGTATTTT.

This clonotype showed up many times. V gene TRBV4-2 combines with J gene TRBJ2-4; D is perhaps TRBD2 (5 bases). Germline V gives CDR1 LGHNA, CDR2 YNFKEQ. The V end lost 4 bases, the J end lost 6 bases, and 13 bases lay between the germline ends. The CDR3 sequence is 14 residues long. The CDR3 protein is CASSPRAGLNIQYF. CDR3 DNA: TGTGCCAGCAGCCCGAGGGCCGGCTTAAACATTCAGTACTTC.

The sample holds many counts of this clonotype. This rearrangement joins TRBV2 to TRBJ2-2; maybe TRBD2 (6 bases). Germline-derived CDR1 and CDR2 are SNHLY and FYNNEI. Trimming removed 8 bases at V and 1 base at J, with 11 bases between. This CDR3 has 14 residues. The CDR3 DNA sequence: TGTGCCAGCGGGAGGACGGTGAACACCGGGGAGCTGTTTTTT. Translated: CASGRTVNTGELFF.

This clonotype was seen repeatedly, ten times or more. The rearrangement joins TRBV14 to TRBJ2-1; 9 nucleotides agree with TRBD2. This CDR3 has 17 residues. The V and J ends lost 5 bases and 4 bases, in that order; junction bases with no gene match: 12. The V gene's germline CDR1 is SGHDN and CDR2 FVKESK. CDR3 amino acids: CASSCPPTSGPYNEQFF. The CDR3 coding sequence is TGTGCCAGCAGCTGCCCTCCCACTAGCGGGCCATACAATGAGCAGTTCTTC.

This clonotype was picked up many times. J is TRBJ2-3 and V is TRBV20-1, with 7 positions matching TRBD1. CDR1 and CDR2 from the germline V gene are DFQATT and SNEGSKA (reference sequence). The CDR3 length is 14 residues. J lost 2 bases, V lost 8 bases, and 10 bases had no gene match. The CDR3 DNA sequence: TGCAGTACGAACAGGGGCAGGGACACAGATACGCAGTATTTT. It yields the protein CSTNRGRDTDTQYF.

This clonotype appeared many times. The chain has TRBV7-9 and TRBJ1-2; D is unresolved. This CDR3 contains 14 residues. V dropped 1 base and J dropped 4 bases, with 10 bases sitting between them. Germline values: CDR1 SEHNR, CDR2 FQNEAQ (reference sequence). The CDR3 DNA is TGTGCCAGCAGCTTAGGGGCAGGAAGCTATGGCTACACCTTC. Residues: CASSLGAGSYGYTF.

This clonotype was seen many times. The gene calls are TRBV20-1 and TRBJ1-6; TRBD1 is a possible D gene (6 bases). The length of the CDR3 is 14 residues. Germline lookup yields CDR1 DFQATT and CDR2 SNEGSKA (reference sequence). V was clipped by 4 bases and J by 5 bases, with 12 bases between them. This chain's CDR3 is CSANIRQDNSPLHF. The CDR3 DNA reads TGCAGTGCTAATATAAGACAGGATAATTCACCCCTCCACTTT.

The chain combines TRBV4-3 with TRBJ2-6, with 9 bases lining up with TRBD1. Germline CDR1 is LGHNA and CDR2 is YSLEER. The CDR3 has 16 residues. The V gene end was trimmed by 1 base and the J gene end by 3 bases; junction bases not matched to a gene: 1. The CDR3 is CASSQGQGVGANVLTF. CDR3 DNA: TGCGCCAGCAGCCAAGGACAGGGGGTTGGGGCCAACGTCCTGACTTTC.

This clonotype was counted many times. This chain links TRBV5-1 with TRBJ2-3; D gene unclear. V was clipped by 0 bases and J by 4 bases, with 12 bases between them. Germline V gives CDR1 SGHRS, CDR2 YFSETQ. This CDR3 is built from 15 residues. The DNA of the CDR3 is TGCGCCAGCAGCTTGGGACTTACGGCGGCAGATACGCAGTATTTT. It codes for CASSLGLTAADTQYF.

Ten or more counts support this clonotype. The chain recombines TRBV4-3 with TRBJ2-2; D remains ambiguous. CDR1 LGHNA and CDR2 YSLEER come from the germline V gene. Trimming took 3 bases from V and 2 from J, leaving 4 bases between them. The CDR3 has 13 amino acids. CDR3 bases: TGCGCCAGCAGCCAGGGAAACACCGGGGAGCTGTTTTTT. Its translation: CASSQGNTGELFF.

The V gene is TRBV10-3, the J gene TRBJ2-3; D perhaps matches TRBD2 (5 bases). With 10 bases removed from V and 2 bases from J, the gap between germline ends came to 16 bases. Germline lookup yields CDR1 ENHRY and CDR2 SYGVKD. The CDR3 has 14 residues. The CDR3 here is CASKLGFLTDTQYF. DNA for the CDR3: TGTGCCAGTAAACTAGGCTTCCTCACAGATACGCAGTATTTT.

The V and J genes are TRBV19 and TRBJ2-5, with D perhaps assigned TRBD1 or TRBD2 (5 bases each). The CDR3 covers 19 residues. The V and J ends lost 5 bases and 3 bases respectively, with 28 bases between them. Per germline, CDR1 LNHDA and CDR2 SQIVND (reference sequence). For the CDR3, the DNA is TGTGCCAGTAGTGGGTATTTTCGCTCTGGGACGGAAGATAAAGAGACCCAGTACTTC. Amino acids: CASSGYFRSGTEDKETQYF. The full variable domain, its missing parts supplied by reference TRBV19 and TRBJ2-5, is DGGITQSPKYLFRKEGQNVTLSCEQNLNHDAMYWYRQDPGQGLRLIYYSQIVNDFQKGDIAEGYSVSREKKESFPLTVTSAQKNPTAFYLCASSGYFRSGTEDKETQYFGPGTRLLVL.

This clonotype was seen repeatedly, ten times or more. The V and J genes are TRBV6-5 and TRBJ2-5; 11 bases line up with TRBD2. The germline gives CDR1 MNHEY, CDR2 SVGAGI. CDR3 length: 17 amino acids. J lost 6 bases, V lost 2 bases, and 11 bases had no gene match. CDR3 in amino acids: CASSYTRRLAGGKTQYF. CDR3 bases: TGTGCCAGCAGTTACACTCGGCGGCTAGCGGGGGGCAAGACCCAGTACTTC.

The chain couples TRBV11-1 to TRBJ1-2, with D perhaps matching TRBD1 (5 bases). CDR3 length: 16 residues. V dropped 3 bases and J dropped 1 base, with 15 bases sitting between them. Germline-derived CDR1 and CDR2 are SGHAT and FQDESV (reference sequence). This CDR3 is CASSFTRGTFNYGYTF. In DNA form, the CDR3 reads TGTGCCAGCAGCTTCACGCGTGGGACGTTTAACTATGGCTACACCTTC.

This clonotype has ten or more counts. The CDR3 region is CASRPGVGQESTEAFF. As DNA, the CDR3 is TGTGCCAGCAGACCAGGAGTCGGTCAGGAGAGCACTGAAGCTTTCTTT. The rearrangement uses TRBV12-3 or TRBV12-4 and TRBJ1-1; D uncertain. V lost 6 bases and J 4 bases, leaving 21 bases between the germline ends. The CDR3 runs 16 residues.